The clone carrying this TCR beta chain appeared once. Its antigen is unidentified. The CDR3 consists of 13 residues. V shed 9 bases, J shed 2 bases, and the junction held 7 bases outside the gene matches. CDR1 and CDR2 from the germline V gene are SGHNT and YENEEA. The data stem from a study of T cell repertoires in cytomegalovirus infection. The overall study: Both CMV infection and a matching HLA type were indicated by public TCR beta signatures.

TCRdb called the reads again in MiXCR, with one record for every CDR3 protein. This table has fewer than 300,000 distinct CDR3 sequences, roughly a quarter appearing once. The study's findings and limits: What dominated the ex vivo response were HLA-C-restricted CMV-specific TCR beta clonotypes. Accumulated public TCR beta family frequency recognized individuals carrying CMV together with the relevant HLA.

Sequencing was carried out using PBMCs. This TCR derives from a human donor in good health (CMV status not recorded). Some clones in this sample may be carry-over from other donors' samples. The chain is built from TRBV11-3 and TRBJ2-7; 7 nucleotides agree with TRBD1. The CDR3 DNA reads as TGTGCCAGTTCGGCAGGGGGTACCTACGAGCAGTACTTC. As protein: CASSAGGTYEQYF.